Below, 25 T cell receptor beta chains from the same sample are listed, as sequenced in a study of T-cell memory formation after mild COVID-19. Each CDR3 protein is one row after TCRdb ran MiXCR on the 5' RACE reads. The sample lists 150,000 to 200,000 distinct CDR3 sequences, about 14% occurring once. Sequencing was done on a sample of PBMCs or a T cell subset sorted from them (not recorded which). The source of these receptors is an adult woman who had mild COVID-19 (a few samples of this study predate the infection). Cell type and time point are not known.

This rearrangement joins TRBV7-2 to TRBJ1-1; no reliable D call. This CDR3 region has 13 residues. V was shortened by 3 bases and J by 0 bases, with 5 bases between the two germline ends. Germline CDR1 and CDR2: SGHTA and FQGNSA. As DNA, the CDR3 is TGTGCCAGCAGCTTCGGGTTGAACACTGAAGCTTTCTTT. The encoded protein is CASSFGLNTEAFF.

The chain has TRBV3-1 and TRBJ1-5; 7 bases agree with TRBD1. The CDR3 has 15 residues. The ends lost 1 base at V and 2 bases at J; junction bases unmatched: 2. Germline CDR1 LGHDT, CDR2 YNNKEL (reference sequence). The CDR3, as DNA: TGTGCCAGCAGCCAAGGACAGGGCGGCAATCAGCCCCAGCATTTT. Its translation is CASSQGQGGNQPQHF.

This clonotype has more than one count but fewer than ten. The chain carries TRBV27 and TRBJ1-5, with D possibly matching TRBD1 (5 bases). The CDR3 runs 16 residues. V lost 2 bases and J 0 bases, leaving 11 bases between the germline ends. Germline values: CDR1 MNHEY, CDR2 SMNVEV (reference sequence). This CDR3 reads CASSLRPDSSNQPQHF. The CDR3 DNA reads as TGTGCCAGCAGTTTAAGGCCTGACAGTAGCAATCAGCCCCAGCATTTT.

This clonotype was counted ten times or more. CDR3 coding DNA: TGTGCCAGCAGTTTATCCAGGAACACTGAAGCTTTCTTT. It yields the protein CASSLSRNTEAFF. This rearrangement joins TRBV7-9 to TRBJ1-1; D unresolved. Trimming removed 6 bases from V and 1 base from J, with 9 bases in between. The germline CDR1 and CDR2 sequences are SEHNR and FQNEAQ (reference sequence). This CDR3 comprises 13 residues. Full variable domain (outside the CDR3, taken from reference TRBV7-9 and TRBJ1-1): DTGVSQNPRHKITKRGQNVTFRCDPISEHNRLYWYRQTLGQGPEFLTYFQNEAQLEKSRLLSDRFSAERPKGSFSTLEIQRTEQGDSAMYLCASSLSRNTEAFFGQGTRLTVV.

The chain couples TRBV2 to TRBJ2-3; 9 bases are shared with TRBD2. V shed 6 bases, J shed 4 bases, and the junction held 14 bases outside the gene matches. The CDR3 has 17 amino acids. The germline V gene encodes CDR1 SNHLY and CDR2 FYNNEI. The CDR3 region is CASRTLLAGVFPDTQYF. The CDR3, as DNA: TGTGCCAGCAGAACCCTCTTAGCGGGAGTATTCCCAGATACGCAGTATTTT.

This clonotype was counted between two and nine times. The chain employs TRBV6-5 and TRBJ2-3; TRBD2 matches at 7 bases. V was clipped by 6 bases and J by 1 base; unmatched bases: 7. Germline V gene sequence: CDR1 MNHEY, CDR2 SVGAGI. This CDR3 is built from 15 residues. The CDR3 DNA sequence: TGTGCCAGCAGCTCGACTAGCTTGGGCACAGATACGCAGTATTTT. Amino acids: CASSSTSLGTDTQYF.

The sample holds a few counts of this clonotype. The genes are TRBV14 and TRBJ2-7; no reliable D call. The V gene lost 0 bases and the J gene lost 6 bases, with 9 bases spanning the gap. The CDR3 loop spans 13 amino acids. Germline V CDR1 and CDR2: SGHDN, FVKESK. This CDR3 is CASSQDRRGEQYF. In nucleotides, the CDR3 is TGTGCCAGCAGCCAAGATCGGAGAGGCGAGCAGTACTTC.

V and J are TRBV10-2 and TRBJ2-1, with 7 bases identical to TRBD1. Germline V CDR1 and CDR2: WSHSY, SAAADI. J gave up 5 bases and V 3 bases, and 4 bases lay outside the gene matches. CDR3 length equals 14 residues. CDR3 loop: CASSERGLHNEQFF. The CDR3 nucleotides are TGCGCCAGCAGTGAAAGGGGGCTGCACAATGAGCAGTTCTTC.

Comments on this clonotype: Germline is not matched at one junction end, which may reflect a read error. V gene TRBV25-1 combines with J gene TRBJ2-3; D uncertain. Germline V gene sequence: CDR1 MGHDK, CDR2 SYGVNS. The length of the CDR3 is 14 residues. The chain's CDR3 is CDSSEYYKADTQYF. In nucleotides, the CDR3 is TGTGACAGCAGTGAATACTACAAAGCGGATACGCAGTATTTT.

This clonotype has only a few counts. The chain links TRBV12-3 or TRBV12-4 to TRBJ1-5; 9 bases line up with TRBD1. The ends lost 3 bases at V and 6 bases at J; junction bases unmatched: 6. The CDR3 has 15 residues. In DNA, the CDR3 is TGTGCCAGCAGTTTCCTGACAGGGGGAGGTCAGCCCCAGCATTTT. This codes for CASSFLTGGGQPQHF.

This clonotype has more than one count but fewer than ten. This CDR3 reads CASSLVNANTGELFF. The CDR3 DNA follows: TGCGCCAGCAGCTTGGTCAACGCGAACACCGGGGAGCTGTTTTTT. The gene calls are TRBV5-1 and TRBJ2-2; D gene ambiguous. Germline V gene sequence: CDR1 SGHRS, CDR2 YFSETQ. Trimming took off 0 bases at V and 0 bases at J, with 6 bases between the two ends. The CDR3 covers 15 residues.

This clonotype was seen a handful of times. The chain recombines TRBV12-5 with TRBJ2-1, with D uncertain. The CDR3 has 12 amino acids. V lost 2 bases to trimming and J lost 6 bases, with 5 bases between them. Germline V gives CDR1 LGHNT, CDR2 FRNRAP. The CDR3 loop is CASGLYLNEQFF. The CDR3 coding sequence is TGTGCTAGTGGTTTGTATCTCAATGAGCAGTTCTTC.

V is TRBV29-1 and J is TRBJ1-6; unclear D gene. This CDR3 has 13 residues. Germline V gene sequence: CDR1 SQVTM, CDR2 ANQGSEA. V was pared by 4 bases and J by 2 bases, with 6 bases between. In nucleotides, the CDR3 is TGCAGCGTTGGGGAGACCTATAATTCACCCCTCCACTTT. Translation: CSVGETYNSPLHF.

This clonotype turned up a few times. The chain recombines TRBV7-2 with TRBJ2-1; D gene uncertain. Germline-derived CDR1 and CDR2 are SGHTA and FQGNSA. The CDR3 has 16 residues. The germline V and J ends were trimmed by 1 base and 3 bases, with 13 bases remaining between them. The CDR3 sequence is CASSLEGLTHYNEQFF. The CDR3 region has the DNA TGTGCCAGCAGCTTAGAAGGCCTTACGCACTACAATGAGCAGTTCTTC.

This sequence joins TRBV27 and TRBJ2-5; the match to TRBD2 covers 10 bases. Germline CDR1 reads MNHEY; CDR2 reads SMNVEV (reference sequence). The CDR3 totals 19 residues. Trimming at V came to 5 bases and at J to 0 bases, leaving 15 bases not matched to a gene. The CDR3 sequence is CASSPRRTSGGGYQETQYF. The CDR3 DNA reads TGTGCCAGCAGTCCCCGACGGACTAGCGGAGGAGGGTACCAAGAGACCCAGTACTTC.

The chain employs TRBV7-9 and TRBJ2-7; D unresolved. Germline CDR1 reads SEHNR; CDR2 reads FQNEAQ (reference sequence). Trimming pared 4 bases from V and 0 bases from J, leaving 13 bases between. The CDR3 is 15 amino acids. CDR3 coding DNA: TGTGCCAGCAGCTGGAATGGAAAGAGCTCCTACGAGCAGTACTTC. This gives the protein CASSWNGKSSYEQYF.

The chain carries TRBV25-1 and TRBJ2-6; D gene ambiguous. CDR3 size: 16 residues. Germline loops: CDR1 MGHDK, CDR2 SYGVNS. V shed 4 bases and J shed 1 base, with 11 bases lying between them. CDR3 DNA sequence: TGTGCCAGCAGTGCTCCAAGTTTTTCTGGGGCCAACGTCCTGACTTTC. Its protein is CASSAPSFSGANVLTF. Filled out from reference TRBV25-1 and TRBJ2-6, the complete variable domain reads EADIYQTPRYLVIGTGKKITLECSQTMGHDKMYWYQQDPGMELHLIHYSYGVNSTEKGDLSSESTVSRIRTEHFPLTLESARPSHTSQYLCASSAPSFSGANVLTFGAGSRLTVL.

V and J are TRBV6-5 and TRBJ1-2, with D uncertain. This CDR3 comprises 13 residues. Trimming took off 0 bases at V and 8 bases at J, with 10 bases between the two ends. Germline CDR1 reads MNHEY; CDR2 reads SVGAGI. The CDR3 is CASSYSTESGYTF. DNA of the CDR3: TGTGCCAGCAGTTACTCAACGGAATCGGGCTACACCTTC.

Only a few counts were recorded for this clonotype. This rearrangement joins TRBV5-1 to TRBJ2-7; 9 bases agree with TRBD2. The V and J ends lost 4 bases and 6 bases, in that order; junction bases with no gene match: 5. CDR3 length equals 13 residues. Germline V gene data show CDR1 as SGHRS and CDR2 as YFSETQ. CDR3 sequence (DNA): TGCGCCAGCAGCGCCGGGACTAGCCGCGAGCAGTACTTC. Its protein product is CASSAGTSREQYF.

This chain connects TRBV3-1 to TRBJ2-3; D is unresolved. CDR1 and CDR2 (germline): LGHDT, YNNKEL (reference sequence). The CDR3 consists of 11 residues. V shed 1 base and J shed 6 bases, with 2 bases lying between them. CDR3 DNA sequence: TGTGCCAGCAGCCAAGTGGATACGCAGTATTTT. This encodes CASSQVDTQYF.

This clonotype was seen a handful of times. The J gene is TRBJ2-4, the V gene TRBV12-3 or TRBV12-4; 7 nucleotides align to TRBD2. J was trimmed by 6 bases and V by 6 bases; bases with no gene match: 8. CDR3 length: 14 amino acids. The CDR3 sequence is CASSLGGGSNIQYF. The CDR3 DNA reads TGTGCCAGCAGCCTAGGCGGGGGATCAAACATTCAGTACTTC.

This clonotype was found a few times. The chain is built from TRBV4-1 and TRBJ1-1, with 9 bases matching TRBD1. Germline values: CDR1 MGHRA, CDR2 YSYEKL. The CDR3 sequence is 16 residues long. V shed 1 base and J 1 base; nucleotides not matched to a gene: 4. CDR3: CASSQGTGVANTEAFF. Written as DNA, the CDR3 is TGCGCCAGCAGCCAAGGGACAGGGGTCGCGAACACTGAAGCTTTCTTT.

This clonotype has just a few counts. The V gene is TRBV6-2 or TRBV6-3, the J gene TRBJ2-7, with D perhaps given as TRBD1 or TRBD2 (5 bases each). The germline V gene encodes CDR1 MNHEY and CDR2 SVGEGT. This CDR3 spans 16 amino acids. With 6 bases removed from V and 0 bases from J, the gap between germline ends came to 18 bases. The CDR3 DNA is TGTGCCAGCAGGCGACCGGGGACGGGGAGCTCCTACGAGCAGTACTTC. Encoded protein: CASRRPGTGSSYEQYF.

This clonotype has a handful of counts. The chain recombines TRBV5-1 with TRBJ2-1, with TRBD1 matching 12 bases. Germline V gene lookup returns CDR1 SGHRS and CDR2 YFSETQ. The CDR3 loop spans 15 amino acids. V was clipped by 1 base and J by 7 bases; unmatched bases: 3. CDR3: CASSLRDRGRNEQFF. The CDR3 nucleotides are TGCGCCAGCAGCTTGAGGGACAGGGGGCGAAATGAGCAGTTCTTC.

This clonotype has a count of ten or more. The CDR3 DNA sequence: TGTGCCAGCAGCTCGCTAGCGGGGGGCACAGATACGCAGTATTTT. This sequence encodes CASSSLAGGTDTQYF. The chain links TRBV11-2 to TRBJ2-3; 10 bases are shared with TRBD2. V dropped 4 bases and J dropped 1; count of bases not matched to a gene: 2. The germline CDR1 and CDR2 sequences are SGHAT and FQNNGV. CDR3 length: 15 amino acids.